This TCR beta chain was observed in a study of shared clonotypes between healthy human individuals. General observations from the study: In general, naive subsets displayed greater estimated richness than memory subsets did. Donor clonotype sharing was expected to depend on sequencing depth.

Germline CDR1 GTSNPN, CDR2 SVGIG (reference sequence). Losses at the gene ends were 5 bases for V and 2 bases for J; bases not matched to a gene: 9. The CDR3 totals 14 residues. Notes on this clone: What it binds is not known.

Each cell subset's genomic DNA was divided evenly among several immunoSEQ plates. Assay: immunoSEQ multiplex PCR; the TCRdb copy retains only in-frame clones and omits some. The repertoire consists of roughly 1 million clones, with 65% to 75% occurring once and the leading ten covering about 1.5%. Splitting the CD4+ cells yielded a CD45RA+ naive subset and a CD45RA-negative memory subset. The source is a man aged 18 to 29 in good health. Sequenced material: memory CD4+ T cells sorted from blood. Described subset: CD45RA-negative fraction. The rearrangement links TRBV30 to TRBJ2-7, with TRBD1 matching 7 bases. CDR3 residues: CAWVGQAKPYEQYF. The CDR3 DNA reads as TGTGCCTGGGTTGGACAGGCGAAGCCCTACGAGCAGTACTTC. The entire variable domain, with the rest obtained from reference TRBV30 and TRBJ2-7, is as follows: SQTIHQWPATLVQPVGSPLSLECTVEGTSNPNLYWYRQAAGRGLQLLFYSVGIGQISSEVPQNLSASRPQDRQFILSSKKLLLSDSGFYLCAWVGQAKPYEQYFGPGTRLTVT.